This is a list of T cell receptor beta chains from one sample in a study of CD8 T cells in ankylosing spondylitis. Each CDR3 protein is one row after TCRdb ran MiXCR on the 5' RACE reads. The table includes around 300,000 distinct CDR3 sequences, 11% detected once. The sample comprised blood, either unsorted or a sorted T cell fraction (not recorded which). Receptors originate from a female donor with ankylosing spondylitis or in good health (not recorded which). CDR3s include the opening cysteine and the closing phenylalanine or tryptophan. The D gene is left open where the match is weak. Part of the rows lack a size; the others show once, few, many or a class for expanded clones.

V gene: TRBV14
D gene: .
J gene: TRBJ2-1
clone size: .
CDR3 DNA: TGTGCCAGCAGTAGCCTAGGGACCTACAATGAGCAGTTCTTC
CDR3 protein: CASSSLGTYNEQFF

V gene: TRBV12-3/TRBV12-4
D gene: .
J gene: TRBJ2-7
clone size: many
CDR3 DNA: TGTGCCAGCAGTCTGACAGGATCGTTCAACGAGCAGTACTTC
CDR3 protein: CASSLTGSFNEQYF

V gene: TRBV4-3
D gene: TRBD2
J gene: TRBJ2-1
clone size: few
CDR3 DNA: TGCGCCAGCAGTTGGTACCCCTCCAGCGGGAATTCCTACAATGAGCAGTTCTTC
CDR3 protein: CASSWYPSSGNSYNEQFF

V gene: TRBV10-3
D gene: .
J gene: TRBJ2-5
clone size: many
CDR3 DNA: TGTGCCATCAGGCCCAAGAGTCAGCAAGAGACCCAGTACTTC
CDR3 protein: CAIRPKSQQETQYF

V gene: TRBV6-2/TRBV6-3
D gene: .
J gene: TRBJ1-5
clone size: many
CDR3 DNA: TGTGCCAGCAGTTACTCGATGGATCAGCCCCAGCATTTT
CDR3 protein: CASSYSMDQPQHF

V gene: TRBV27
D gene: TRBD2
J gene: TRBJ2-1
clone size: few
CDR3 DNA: TGTGCCAGCAGTTTCCTGTCGGGGGGGGGCGGGCAGTTCTTC
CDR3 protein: CASSFLSGGGGQFF

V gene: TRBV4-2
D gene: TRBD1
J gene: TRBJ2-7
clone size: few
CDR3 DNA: TGTGCCAGCAGCCAAGATTCCGGACAGGGGGCCTACGAGCAGTACTTC
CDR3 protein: CASSQDSGQGAYEQYF

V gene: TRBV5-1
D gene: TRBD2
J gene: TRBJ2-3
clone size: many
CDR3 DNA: TGCGCCAGCAGTAGCGGGAACACAGATACGCAGTATTTT
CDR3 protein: CASSSGNTDTQYF

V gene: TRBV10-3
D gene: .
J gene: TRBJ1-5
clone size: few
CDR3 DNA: TGTGCCATCAGTGAGAGGCAGGGCAATCAGCCCCAGCATTTT
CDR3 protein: CAISERQGNQPQHF

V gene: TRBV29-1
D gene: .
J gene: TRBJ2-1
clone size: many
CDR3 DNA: TGCAGCGCCTTACGGACTGGGGGTCAGTTCTTC
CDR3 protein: CSALRTGGQFF

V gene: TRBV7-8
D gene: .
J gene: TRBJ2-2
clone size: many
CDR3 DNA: TGTGCCAGCAGCTTAGATCTGTCGAACACCGGGGAGCTGTTTTTT
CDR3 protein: CASSLDLSNTGELFF

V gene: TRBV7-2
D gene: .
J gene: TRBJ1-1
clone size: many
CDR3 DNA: TGTGCCAGCAGCTTAGGTGGGACTAGGGCTTTCTTT
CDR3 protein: CASSLGGTRAFF

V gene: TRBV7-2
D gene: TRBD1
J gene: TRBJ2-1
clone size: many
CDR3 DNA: TGTGCCAGCAGCCGCCCGGGACAGATAACCTACAATGAGCAGTTCTTC
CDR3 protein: CASSRPGQITYNEQFF

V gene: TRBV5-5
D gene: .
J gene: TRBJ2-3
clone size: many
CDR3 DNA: TGTGCCAGCAGCTTGGTTAAGGGCGGCACAGATACGCAGTATTTT
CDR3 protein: CASSLVKGGTDTQYF

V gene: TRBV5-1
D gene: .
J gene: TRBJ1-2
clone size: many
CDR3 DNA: TGCGCCAGCAGGGGAGCGAACTATGGCTACACCTTC
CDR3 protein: CASRGANYGYTF

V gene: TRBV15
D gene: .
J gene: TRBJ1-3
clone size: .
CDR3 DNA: TGTGCCACCAGCAGAGACCTACAGGGAGGTGGAAACACCATATATTTT
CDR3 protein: CATSRDLQGGGNTIYF

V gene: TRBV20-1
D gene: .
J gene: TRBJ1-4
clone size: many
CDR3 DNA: TGCAGTGCTGACAGGTTGAGTAATGAAAAACTGTTTTTT
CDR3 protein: CSADRLSNEKLFF

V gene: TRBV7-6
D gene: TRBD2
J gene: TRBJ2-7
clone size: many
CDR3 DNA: TGTGCCAGCAGCTTAGCGTCGGGACTAGCGCTAACCTACGAGCAGTACTTC
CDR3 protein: CASSLASGLALTYEQYF

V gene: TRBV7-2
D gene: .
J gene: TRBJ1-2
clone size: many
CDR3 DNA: TGTGCCAGCAGTCAAACTGGGGGGGCAAACTATAACTATGGCTACACCTTC
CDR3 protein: CASSQTGGANYNYGYTF

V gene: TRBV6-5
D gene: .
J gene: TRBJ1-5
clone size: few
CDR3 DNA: TGTGCCAGCAGTTACGGGGCGGGGGGCTCTCAGCCCCAGCATTTT
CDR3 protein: CASSYGAGGSQPQHF

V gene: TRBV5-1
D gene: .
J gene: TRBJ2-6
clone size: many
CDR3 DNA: TGCGCCAGCAGCCCACACGGGATGCGTGGGGCCAACGTCCTGACTTTC
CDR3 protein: CASSPHGMRGANVLTF

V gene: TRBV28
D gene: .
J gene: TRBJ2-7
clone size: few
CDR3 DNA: TGTGCCAGCAGTAAGTCCTGGGGCGACGAGCAGTACTTC
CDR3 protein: CASSKSWGDEQYF

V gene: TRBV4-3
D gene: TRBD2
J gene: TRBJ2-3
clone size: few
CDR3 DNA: TGCGCCAGCAGCCAAGGGACTAGCGGGAGCACAGATACGCAGTATTTT
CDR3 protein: CASSQGTSGSTDTQYF

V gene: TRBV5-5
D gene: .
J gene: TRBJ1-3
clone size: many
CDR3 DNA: TGTGCCAGCAGCTCGGGGCTTAAGGACACCATATATTTT
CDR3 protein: CASSSGLKDTIYF

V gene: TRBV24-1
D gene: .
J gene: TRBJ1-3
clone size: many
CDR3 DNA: TGTGCCACCAGTCGGGGGGTCTCTGGAAACACCATATATTTT
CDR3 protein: CATSRGVSGNTIYF

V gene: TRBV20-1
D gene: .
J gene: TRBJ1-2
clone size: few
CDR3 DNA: TGCAGTGCCCCGGAGACAGGAACCTATGGCTACACCTTC
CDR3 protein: CSAPETGTYGYTF

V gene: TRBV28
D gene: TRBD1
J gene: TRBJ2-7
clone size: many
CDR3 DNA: TGTGCCAGCAGTTCCGCCGGGACAGGGTTCCGCCATTACTTC
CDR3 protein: CASSSAGTGFRHYF

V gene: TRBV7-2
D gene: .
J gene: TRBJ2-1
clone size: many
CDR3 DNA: TGTGCCAGCAGCTTCTTGGGGGGCGGGAGCTCCTACAATGAGCAGTTCTTC
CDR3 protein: CASSFLGGGSSYNEQFF

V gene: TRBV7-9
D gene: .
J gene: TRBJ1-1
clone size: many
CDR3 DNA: TGTGCCAGCAGCGAGACAGCAGGCACTGAAGCTTTCTTT
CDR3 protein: CASSETAGTEAFF

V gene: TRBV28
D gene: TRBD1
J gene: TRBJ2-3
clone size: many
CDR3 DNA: TGTGCCAGCAGTTTAGATATACAGGGGGTCACAGATACGCAGTATTTT
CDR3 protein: CASSLDIQGVTDTQYF

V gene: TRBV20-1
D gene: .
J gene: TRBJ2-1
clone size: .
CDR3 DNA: TGCAGTGCTTGTCCGGGCCCGCCGCGAGAGCAGTTCTTC
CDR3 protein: CSACPGPPREQFF

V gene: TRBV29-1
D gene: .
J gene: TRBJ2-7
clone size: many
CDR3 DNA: TGCAGCGTTGAAGATCGGGGCTCCTACGAGCAGTACTTC
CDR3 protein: CSVEDRGSYEQYF

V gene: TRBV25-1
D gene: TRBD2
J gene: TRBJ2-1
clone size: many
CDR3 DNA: TGTGCCAGCAGTGTTAGTACTAGCGGGGGCGAACTATCATACAATGAGCAGTTCTTC
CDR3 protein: CASSVSTSGGELSYNEQFF

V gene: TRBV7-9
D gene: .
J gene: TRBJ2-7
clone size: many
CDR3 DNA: TGTGCCAGCAGCTTAGACGGGCGTCTGGTCGAGCAGTACTTC
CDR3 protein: CASSLDGRLVEQYF

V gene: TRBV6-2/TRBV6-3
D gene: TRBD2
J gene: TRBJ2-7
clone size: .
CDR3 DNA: TGTGCCGGAAGGACTAGCGGGAGGCACGAGCAGTACTTC
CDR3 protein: CAGRTSGRHEQYF